The 7 T cell receptor beta chains in this list originate from one sample, sequenced in a study of blood T cell repertoires in COVID-19. The assay was immunoSEQ multiplex PCR, and TCRdb's table has in-frame clones only and misses some. The data contain approximately 150,000 clones, roughly nine tenths of them singletons. Material for sequencing was peripheral blood. All receptors derive from a young man with COVID-19, enrolled during active disease.

This chain joins TRBV29-1 and TRBJ2-7; 10 bases agree with TRBD1. The germline V gene encodes CDR1 SQVTM and CDR2 ANQGSEA. The trim removed 3 bases at V and 3 bases at J, leaving 11 bases unmatched. This CDR3 is built from 16 residues. CDR3 in DNA: TGCAGCGTTGAGGGGGCCGGGACAGGGGACCGCTACGAGCAGTACTTC. Residues: CSVEGAGTGDRYEQYF.

This clone was seen once. The chain uses TRBV6-4 and TRBJ1-3, with TRBD1 matching over 7 bases. After removal of 6 bases from V and 4 bases from J, the junction contained 6 bases not matched to a gene. CDR1 and CDR2 from the germline V gene are MRHNA and SNTAGT. The CDR3 is made up of 14 amino acids. The CDR3 loop is CASRIQGRGNTIYF. For the CDR3, the DNA is TGTGCCAGCAGGATACAGGGGAGGGGAAACACCATATATTTT.

The genes are TRBV3-1 (or the pseudogene TRBV3-2) and TRBJ2-7; TRBD1 agrees at 9 bases. V was pared by 4 bases and J by 2 bases, with 6 bases of the junction left unmatched. Germline V gene lookup returns CDR1 LGHDT and CDR2 YNNKEL (reference sequence). This CDR3 spans 15 amino acids. CDR3 loop: CASSPVGTGTYEQYF. The CDR3 DNA reads TGTGCCAGCAGCCCCGTCGGGACAGGGACCTACGAGCAGTACTTC.

The gene calls are TRBV11-1 and TRBJ2-1; 9 bases align to TRBD1. The CDR3 loop spans 15 amino acids. Trimming took 1 base from V and 6 from J; bases not matched to a gene: 4. Germline CDR1 is SGHAT and CDR2 is FQDESV (reference sequence). The CDR3: CASSLGDRVVNEQFF. CDR3 bases: TGTGCCAGCAGCTTAGGGGACAGGGTTGTCAATGAGCAGTTCTTC.

This clone was detected only a few times. The chain joins TRBV19 to TRBJ2-2, with D tentatively TRBD2 (6 bases). The CDR3 consists of 18 residues. Germline assignment: CDR1 LNHDA and CDR2 SQIVND (reference sequence). With 5 bases removed from V and 1 base from J, the gap between germline ends came to 20 bases. CDR3 in amino acids: CASSPAGTAAGNTGELFF. Here the CDR3 DNA reads TGTGCCAGTAGTCCCGCGGGGACTGCGGCGGGGAACACCGGGGAGCTGTTTTTT.

This rearrangement joins TRBV28 to TRBJ2-7, with unresolved D. Germline V lookup: CDR1 MDHEN, CDR2 SYDVKM. This CDR3 spans 14 amino acids. Trimming took off 0 bases at V and 4 bases at J, with 10 bases between the two ends. The CDR3 DNA reads as TGTGCCAGCAGTTTATGGGGCCTCTTATACGAGCAGTACTTC. Protein sequence: CASSLWGLLYEQYF.

The chain is built from TRBV7-7 and TRBJ2-3; D possibly corresponds to TRBD2 (5 bases). V lost 5 bases to trimming and J lost 4 bases, with 13 bases between them. This CDR3 comprises 14 residues. CDR1 and CDR2 (germline): SSHAT, FNYEAQ (reference sequence). The CDR3 coding sequence is TGTGCCAGCAGCAATGACCTAGCTTCAGATACGCAGTATTTT. It codes for CASSNDLASDTQYF.